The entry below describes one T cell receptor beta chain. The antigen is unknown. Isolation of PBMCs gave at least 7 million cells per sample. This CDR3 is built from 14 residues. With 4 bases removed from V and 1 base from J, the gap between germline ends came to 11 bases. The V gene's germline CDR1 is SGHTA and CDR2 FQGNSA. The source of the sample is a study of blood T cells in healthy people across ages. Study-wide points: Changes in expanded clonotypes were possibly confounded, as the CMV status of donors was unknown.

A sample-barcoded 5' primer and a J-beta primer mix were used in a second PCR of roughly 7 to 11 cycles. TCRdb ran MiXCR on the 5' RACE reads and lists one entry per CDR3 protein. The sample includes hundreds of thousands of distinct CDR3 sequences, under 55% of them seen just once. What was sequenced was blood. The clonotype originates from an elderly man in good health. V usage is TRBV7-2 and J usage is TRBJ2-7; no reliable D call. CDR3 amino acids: CASSWKDGSYEQYF. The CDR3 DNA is TGTGCCAGCAGCTGGAAGGACGGTTCCTACGAGCAGTACTTC. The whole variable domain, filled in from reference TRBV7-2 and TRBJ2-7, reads GAGVSQSPSNKVTEKGKDVELRCDPISGHTALYWYRQSLGQGLEFLIYFQGNSAPDKSGLPSDRFSAERTGGSVSTLTIQRTQQEDSAVYLCASSWKDGSYEQYFGPGTRLTVT.